The TCR beta chain described here comes from a study of T cell responses to AZD1222 COVID-19 vaccine. Regarding the study as a whole: Just five or six AZD1222 recipients were seropositive at baseline. Two doses of AZD1222 preceded a rise in Spike-specific TCR breadth and depth.

Germline V CDR1 and CDR2: SGHRS, YFSETQ. The V gene lost 4 bases and the J gene lost 4 bases, with 15 bases spanning the gap. The CDR3 is 15 residues long. Repertoires were generated with immunoSEQ multiplex PCR, while TCRdb's copy carries only in-frame clones and drops some. Counted here are approximately 130,000 clones, 70% to 90% occurring once; the ten biggest clones make up more than 5.5%. In the case of this clone: As yet, its antigen is unknown.

The chain employs TRBV5-1 and TRBJ1-3, with D maybe TRBD1 (6 bases). The receptor was derived from an adult who received the AZD1222 COVID-19 vaccine. The sequencing used peripheral blood, collected 28 days after the second AZD1222 dose. The CDR3 bases are TGCGCCAGCAGCGCTATACAGGGAGCCGGAAACACCATATATTTT. This gives the protein CASSAIQGAGNTIYF.